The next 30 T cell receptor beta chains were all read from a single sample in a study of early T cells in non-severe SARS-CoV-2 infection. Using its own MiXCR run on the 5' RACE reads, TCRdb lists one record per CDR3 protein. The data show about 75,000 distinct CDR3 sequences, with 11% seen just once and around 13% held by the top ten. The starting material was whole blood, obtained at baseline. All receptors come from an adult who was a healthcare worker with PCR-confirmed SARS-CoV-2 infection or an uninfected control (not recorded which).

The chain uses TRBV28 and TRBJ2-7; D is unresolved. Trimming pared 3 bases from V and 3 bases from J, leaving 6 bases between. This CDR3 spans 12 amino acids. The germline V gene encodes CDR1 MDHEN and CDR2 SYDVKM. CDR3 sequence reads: CASSLRYYEQYF. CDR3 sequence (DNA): TGTGCCAGCAGTTTGCGGTACTACGAGCAGTACTTC.

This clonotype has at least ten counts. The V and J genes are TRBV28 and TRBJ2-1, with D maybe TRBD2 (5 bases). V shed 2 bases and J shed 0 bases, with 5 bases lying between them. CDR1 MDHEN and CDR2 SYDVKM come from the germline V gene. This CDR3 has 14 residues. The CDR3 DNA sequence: TGTGCCAGCAGTTTAGGGAGCTCCTACAATGAGCAGTTCTTC. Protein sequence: CASSLGSSYNEQFF.

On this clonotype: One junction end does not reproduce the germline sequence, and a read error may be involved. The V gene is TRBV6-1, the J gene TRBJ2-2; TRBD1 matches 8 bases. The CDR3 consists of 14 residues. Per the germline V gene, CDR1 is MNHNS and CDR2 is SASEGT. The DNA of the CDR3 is TGTGCCAGCAGGGGACAGGTGAACACCGGGGAGCTGATTTTT. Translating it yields CASRGQVNTGELIF.

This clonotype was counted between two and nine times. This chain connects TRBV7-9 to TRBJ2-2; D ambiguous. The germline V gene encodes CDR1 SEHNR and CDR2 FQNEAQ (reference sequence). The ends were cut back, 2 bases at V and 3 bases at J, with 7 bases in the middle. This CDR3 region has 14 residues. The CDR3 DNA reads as TGTGCCAGCAGCTTACGGGTCGACACCGGGGAGCTGTTTTTT. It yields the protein CASSLRVDTGELFF.

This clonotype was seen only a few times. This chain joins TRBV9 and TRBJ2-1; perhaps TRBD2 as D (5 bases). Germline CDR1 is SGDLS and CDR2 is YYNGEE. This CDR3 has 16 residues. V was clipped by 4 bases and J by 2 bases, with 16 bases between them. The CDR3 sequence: CASSLTAPSPYNEQFF. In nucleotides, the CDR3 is TGTGCCAGCAGCCTCACAGCCCCTAGCCCCTACAATGAGCAGTTCTTC.

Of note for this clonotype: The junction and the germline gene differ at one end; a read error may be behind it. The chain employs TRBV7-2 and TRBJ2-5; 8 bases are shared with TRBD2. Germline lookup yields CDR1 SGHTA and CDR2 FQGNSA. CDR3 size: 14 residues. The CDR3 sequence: CASSPLAGQGTQYF. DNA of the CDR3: TGTGCCAGCAGCCCTTTAGCGGGGCAAGGGACCCAGTACTTC.

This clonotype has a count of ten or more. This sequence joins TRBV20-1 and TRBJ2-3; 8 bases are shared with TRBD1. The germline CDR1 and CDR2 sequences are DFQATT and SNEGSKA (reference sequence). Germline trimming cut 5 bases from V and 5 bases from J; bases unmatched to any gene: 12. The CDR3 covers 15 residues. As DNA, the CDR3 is TGCAGTGCTCGAAGCAAACAGGGGGTTAGAGATACGCAGTATTTT. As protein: CSARSKQGVRDTQYF.

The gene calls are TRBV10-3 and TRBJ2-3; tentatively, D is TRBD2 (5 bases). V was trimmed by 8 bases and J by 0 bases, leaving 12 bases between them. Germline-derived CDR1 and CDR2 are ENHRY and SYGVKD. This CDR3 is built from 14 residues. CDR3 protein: CAILAGPSTDTQYF. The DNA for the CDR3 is TGTGCCATCTTGGCGGGCCCTAGCACAGATACGCAGTATTTT.

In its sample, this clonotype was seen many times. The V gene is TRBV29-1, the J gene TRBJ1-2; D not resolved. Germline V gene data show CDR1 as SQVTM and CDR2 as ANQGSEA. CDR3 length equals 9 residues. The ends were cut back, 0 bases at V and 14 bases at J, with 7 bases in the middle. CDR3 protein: CSVEDEITF. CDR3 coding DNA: TGCAGCGTTGAAGATGAGATAACCTTC.

This CDR3 reads CASSQDFPPGDIQYF. The CDR3 DNA reads as TGTGCCAGCAGCCAAGATTTCCCGCCGGGGGACATTCAGTACTTC. The chain recombines TRBV14 with TRBJ2-4; D perhaps matches TRBD2 (6 bases). V lost 0 bases, J lost 8 bases, and 14 bases lay in between. CDR3 length: 15 amino acids. Germline V gene data show CDR1 as SGHDN and CDR2 as FVKESK. The full variable domain, completed using reference TRBV14 and TRBJ2-4, is EAGVTQFPSHSVIEKGQTVTLRCDPISGHDNLYWYRRVMGKEIKFLLHFVKESKQDESGMPNNRFLAERTGGTYSTLKVQPAELEDSGVYFCASSQDFPPGDIQYFGAGTRLSVL.

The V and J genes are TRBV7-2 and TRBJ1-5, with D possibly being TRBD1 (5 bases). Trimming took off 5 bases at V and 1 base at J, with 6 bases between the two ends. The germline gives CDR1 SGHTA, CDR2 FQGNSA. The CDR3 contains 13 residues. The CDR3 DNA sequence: TGTGCCAGCAGCGGGGACAGCAATCAGCCCCAGCATTTT. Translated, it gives CASSGDSNQPQHF.

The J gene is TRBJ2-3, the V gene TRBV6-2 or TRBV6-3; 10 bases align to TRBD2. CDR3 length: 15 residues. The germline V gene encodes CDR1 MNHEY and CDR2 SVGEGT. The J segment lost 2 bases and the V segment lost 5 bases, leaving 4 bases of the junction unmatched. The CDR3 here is CASSEAGGTTDTQYF. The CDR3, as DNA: TGTGCCAGCAGTGAAGCGGGGGGGACCACAGATACGCAGTATTTT.

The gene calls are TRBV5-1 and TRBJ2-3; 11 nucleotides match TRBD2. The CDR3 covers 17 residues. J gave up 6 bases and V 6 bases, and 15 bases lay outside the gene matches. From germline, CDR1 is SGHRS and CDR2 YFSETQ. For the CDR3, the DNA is TGCGCCAGCACAGGTAGCGGGGGGGCCGCACTATTGGATACGCAGTATTTT. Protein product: CASTGSGGAALLDTQYF.

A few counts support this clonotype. This chain's CDR3 is CASRRRFNQPQHF. The CDR3 nucleotides read TGTGCCAGCAGAAGAAGATTCAATCAGCCCCAGCATTTT. The V gene is TRBV28, the J gene TRBJ1-5; D unclear. Deletions cut 6 bases from V and 3 bases from J, with 9 bases between. Germline assignment: CDR1 MDHEN and CDR2 SYDVKM. This CDR3 spans 13 amino acids.

CDR3 DNA: TGCAGTGCTAGAGATGGTGCAGGGATTAACGAGCAGTACTTC. Translated, it gives CSARDGAGINEQYF. This rearrangement joins TRBV20-1 to TRBJ2-7, with D possibly matching TRBD1 (5 bases). Germline CDR1 is DFQATT and CDR2 is SNEGSKA (reference sequence). This CDR3 spans 14 amino acids. V dropped 0 bases and J dropped 5 bases, with 14 bases sitting between them.

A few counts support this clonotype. Here the CDR3 DNA reads TGTGCCAGCAGCTTATTCCAGGGCTACGAGCAGTACTTC. Its protein product is CASSLFQGYEQYF. J is TRBJ2-7 and V is TRBV7-2, with D tentatively TRBD1 (5 bases). V gave up 2 bases and J gave up 3 bases, with 8 bases separating them. The germline CDR1 and CDR2 sequences are SGHTA and FQGNSA. The CDR3 spans 13 residues.

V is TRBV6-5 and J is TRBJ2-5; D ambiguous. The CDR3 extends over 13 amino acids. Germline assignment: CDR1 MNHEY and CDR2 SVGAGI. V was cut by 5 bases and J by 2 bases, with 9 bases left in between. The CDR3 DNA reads TGTGCCAGCAGTCAAGGAGTTCAAGAGACCCAGTACTTC. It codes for CASSQGVQETQYF.

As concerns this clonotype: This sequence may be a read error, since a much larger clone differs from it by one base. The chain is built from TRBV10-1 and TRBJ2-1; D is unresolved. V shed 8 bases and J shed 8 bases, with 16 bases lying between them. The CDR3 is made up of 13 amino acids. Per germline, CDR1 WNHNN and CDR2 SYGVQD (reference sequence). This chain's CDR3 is CASSPSAIYEQFF. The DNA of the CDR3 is TGCGCCAGCTCACCTTCGGCGATCTATGAGCAGTTCTTC.

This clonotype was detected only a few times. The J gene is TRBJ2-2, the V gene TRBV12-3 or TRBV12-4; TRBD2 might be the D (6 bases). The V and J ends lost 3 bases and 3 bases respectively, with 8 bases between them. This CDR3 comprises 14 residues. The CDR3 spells CASSFGGDTGELFF. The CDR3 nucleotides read TGTGCCAGCAGTTTCGGAGGGGACACCGGGGAGCTGTTTTTT.

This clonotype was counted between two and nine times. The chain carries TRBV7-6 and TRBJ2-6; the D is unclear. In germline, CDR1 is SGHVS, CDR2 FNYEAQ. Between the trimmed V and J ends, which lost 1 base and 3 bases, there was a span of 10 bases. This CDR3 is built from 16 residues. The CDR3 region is CASSLVSPNGANVLTF. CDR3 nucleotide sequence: TGTGCCAGCAGCTTAGTGTCCCCAAATGGGGCCAACGTCCTGACTTTC.

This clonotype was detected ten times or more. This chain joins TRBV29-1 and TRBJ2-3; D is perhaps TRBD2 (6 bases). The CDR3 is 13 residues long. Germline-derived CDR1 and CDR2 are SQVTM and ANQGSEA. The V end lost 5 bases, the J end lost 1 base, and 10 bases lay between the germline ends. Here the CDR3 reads CSVSERGTDTQYF. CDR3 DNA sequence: TGCAGCGTTTCGGAGCGGGGCACAGATACGCAGTATTTT.

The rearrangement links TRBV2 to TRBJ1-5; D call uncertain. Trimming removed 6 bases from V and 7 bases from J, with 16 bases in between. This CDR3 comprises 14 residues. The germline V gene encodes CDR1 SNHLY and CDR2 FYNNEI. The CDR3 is CASRATVTGQPQHF. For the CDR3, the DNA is TGTGCCAGCAGGGCAACAGTTACCGGCCAGCCCCAGCATTTT.

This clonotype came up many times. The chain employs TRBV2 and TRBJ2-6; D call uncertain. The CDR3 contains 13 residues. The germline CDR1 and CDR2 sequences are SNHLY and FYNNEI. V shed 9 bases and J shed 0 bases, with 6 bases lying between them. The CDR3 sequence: CASTVSGANVLTF. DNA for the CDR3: TGTGCCAGTACCGTCTCTGGGGCCAACGTCCTGACTTTC.

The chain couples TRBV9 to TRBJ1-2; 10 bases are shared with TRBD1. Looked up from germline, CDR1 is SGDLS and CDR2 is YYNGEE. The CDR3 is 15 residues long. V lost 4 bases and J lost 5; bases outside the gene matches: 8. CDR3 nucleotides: TGTGCCAGCAGCCCAGATCCGGGACAGGGGTATGGCTACACCTTC. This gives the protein CASSPDPGQGYGYTF.

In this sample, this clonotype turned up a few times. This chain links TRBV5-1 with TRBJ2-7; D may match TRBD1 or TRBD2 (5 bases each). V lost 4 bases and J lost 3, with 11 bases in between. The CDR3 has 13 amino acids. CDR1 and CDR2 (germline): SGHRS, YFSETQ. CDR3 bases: TGCGCCAGCAGCGGATGGGACCGCTACGAGCAGTACTTC. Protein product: CASSGWDRYEQYF.

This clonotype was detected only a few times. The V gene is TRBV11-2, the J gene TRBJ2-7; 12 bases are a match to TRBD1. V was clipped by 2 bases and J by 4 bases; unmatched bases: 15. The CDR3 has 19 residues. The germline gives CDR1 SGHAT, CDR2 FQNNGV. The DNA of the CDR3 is TGTGCCAGCAGCTTACGGCGAGTGGGACAGGGGGCTCGTGGGTACGAGCAGTACTTC. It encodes CASSLRRVGQGARGYEQYF.

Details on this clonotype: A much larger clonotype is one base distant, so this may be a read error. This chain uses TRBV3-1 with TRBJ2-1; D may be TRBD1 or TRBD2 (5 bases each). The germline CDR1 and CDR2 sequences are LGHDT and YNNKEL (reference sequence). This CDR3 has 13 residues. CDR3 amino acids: CVSSQGPANEQFF. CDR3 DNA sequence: TGTGTCAGCAGCCAGGGACCTGCGAATGAGCAGTTCTTC.

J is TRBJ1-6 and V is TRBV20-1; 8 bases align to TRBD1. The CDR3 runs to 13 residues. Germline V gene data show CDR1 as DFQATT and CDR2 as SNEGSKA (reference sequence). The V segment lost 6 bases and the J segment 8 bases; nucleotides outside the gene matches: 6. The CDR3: CSAPGTGYSPLHF. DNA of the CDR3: TGCAGTGCCCCCGGGACAGGATATTCACCCCTCCACTTT.

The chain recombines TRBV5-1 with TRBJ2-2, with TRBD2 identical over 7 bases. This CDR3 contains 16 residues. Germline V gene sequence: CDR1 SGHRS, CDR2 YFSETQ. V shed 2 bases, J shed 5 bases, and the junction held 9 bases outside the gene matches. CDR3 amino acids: CASSFDGGGRTGELFF. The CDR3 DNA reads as TGCGCCAGCAGCTTTGATGGCGGGGGTCGAACCGGGGAGCTGTTTTTT.

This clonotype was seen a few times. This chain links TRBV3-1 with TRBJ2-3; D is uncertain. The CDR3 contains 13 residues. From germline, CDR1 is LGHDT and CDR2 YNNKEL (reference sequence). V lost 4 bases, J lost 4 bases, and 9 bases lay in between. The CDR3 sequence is CASSPPIADTQYF. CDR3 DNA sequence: TGTGCCAGCAGCCCCCCTATAGCAGATACGCAGTATTTT.